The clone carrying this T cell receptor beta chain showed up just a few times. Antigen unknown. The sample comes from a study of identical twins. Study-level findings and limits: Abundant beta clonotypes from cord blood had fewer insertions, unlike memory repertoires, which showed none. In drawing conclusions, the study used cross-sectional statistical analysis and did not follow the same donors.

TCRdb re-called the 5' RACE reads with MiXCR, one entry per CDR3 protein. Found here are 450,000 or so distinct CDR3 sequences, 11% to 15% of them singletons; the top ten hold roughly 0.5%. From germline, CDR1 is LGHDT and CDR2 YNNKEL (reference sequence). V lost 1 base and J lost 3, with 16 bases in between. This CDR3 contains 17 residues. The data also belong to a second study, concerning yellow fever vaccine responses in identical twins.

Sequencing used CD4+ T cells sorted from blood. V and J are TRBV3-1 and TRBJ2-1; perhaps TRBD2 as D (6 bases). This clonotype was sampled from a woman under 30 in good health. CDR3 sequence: CASSQVQGLNRYNEQFF. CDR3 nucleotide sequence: TGTGCCAGCAGCCAAGTTCAGGGACTTAACCGCTACAATGAGCAGTTCTTC.